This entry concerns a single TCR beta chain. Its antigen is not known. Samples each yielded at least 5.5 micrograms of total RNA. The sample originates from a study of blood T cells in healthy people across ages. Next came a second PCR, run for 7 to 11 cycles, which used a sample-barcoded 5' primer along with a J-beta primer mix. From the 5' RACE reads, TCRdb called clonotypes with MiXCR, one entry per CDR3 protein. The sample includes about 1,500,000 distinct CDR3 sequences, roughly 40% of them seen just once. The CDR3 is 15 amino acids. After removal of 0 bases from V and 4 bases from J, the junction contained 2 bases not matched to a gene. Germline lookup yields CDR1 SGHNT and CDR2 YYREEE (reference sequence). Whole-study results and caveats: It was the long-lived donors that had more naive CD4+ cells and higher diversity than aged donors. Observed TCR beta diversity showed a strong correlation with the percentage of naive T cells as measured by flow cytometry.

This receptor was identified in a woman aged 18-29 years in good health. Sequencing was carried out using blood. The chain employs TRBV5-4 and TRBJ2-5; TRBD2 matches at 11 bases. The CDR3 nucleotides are TGTGCCAGCAGCTTGGTAGCGGGAGGGCGAGAGACCCAGTACTTC. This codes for CASSLVAGGRETQYF.